This TCR beta chain was sequenced during a study of T cell repertoires in cytomegalovirus infection. Overall study: CMV epitopes, recently identified HLA-C-restricted and well-studied HLA-B-restricted, were used. Carrying CMV and the relevant HLA type showed in public TCR beta signatures. Study-level points and caveats: People with CMV and the relevant HLA were identified by cumulative public TCR beta family frequency. HLA-C-restricted CMV clonotypes gave the most frequent clonotype in two of eight donors.

With regard to this clonotype: The antigen remains unidentified.

The CDR3 has 12 residues. Germline-derived CDR1 and CDR2 are MNHEY and SMNVEV (reference sequence). Trimming shortened V by 4 bases and J by 5 bases, and 7 bases separated the two germline ends. TCRdb re-derived calls from the reads in MiXCR, one entry per CDR3 protein. The sample includes 200,000 or so distinct CDR3 sequences, about 38% of them seen just once. The chain employs TRBV27 and TRBJ2-3; D gene uncertain. This sample comprised CD8+ T cells from cultured PBMCs, obtained from culture after CMV antigen stimulation. The receptor comes from a human donor in good health (CMV status not recorded). Some clones in this sample may be carry-over from other donors' samples. The CDR3 protein is CASSSLGDTQYF. The CDR3 DNA sequence: TGTGCCAGCAGTTCCCTAGGAGATACGCAGTATTTT.